This paragraph covers one T cell receptor beta chain sequence. What it binds is unknown. In the naive CD8 group, cells lacked CD45RO and were positively selected for CCR7, so terminally differentiated effector memory CD45RA+ cells were left out. Per the germline V gene, CDR1 is LGHNA and CDR2 is YSLEER. Trimming shortened V by 1 base and J by 7 bases, and 17 bases separated the two germline ends. The CDR3 consists of 16 residues. Some 30,000 T cell genomes, or approximately 0.2 ug DNA, went into the sorted-subset replicate PCRs. Sequenced by immunoSEQ multiplex PCR; TCRdb stores in-frame clones only, minus some. The repertoire holds about 2 million clones, with 85% to 95% as singletons. These data originate in a study of shared clonotypes between healthy human individuals. At the level of the study: The cohort comprised a couple of women and a few men. Their ages spanned 18 to 49 years. Each donor's CD4 naive and CD4 memory cells filled three plates apiece, CD8 naive two, and CD8 memory one.

Overall study findings and caveats: It was observed that 5% to 6.5% of naive CD4 clonotypes were shared across several donors.

The rearrangement uses TRBV4-3 and TRBJ2-1; tentative D call: TRBD2 (6 bases). The sample comprised naive CD8+ T cells sorted from blood. The sequence was collected from a man in his late teens or twenties in good health. CDR3 loop: CASSQAWREQWNEQFF. CDR3 DNA sequence: TGCGCCAGCAGCCAAGCCTGGAGGGAGCAGTGGAATGAGCAGTTCTTC.